This entry describes one T cell receptor (beta chain). The CDR3 is 16 residues long. In germline, CDR1 is MNHEY, CDR2 SMNVEV (reference sequence). V shed 8 bases, J shed 8 bases, and the junction held 11 bases outside the gene matches. High-throughput TCR beta sequencing covered peripheral CD8+ and CD4+ T cells. While CD8+ and CD4+ T cells were isolated negatively, TEMRA cells were enriched by FACS. The RNA input was about 0.45 to 1 ug, and it was reverse transcribed with random hexamers. Amplification of TCR beta CDR3 by immunoSEQ multiplex PCR spanned 54 Vbeta and 13 Jbeta. TCRdb re-called the immunoSEQ multiplex PCR reads with MiXCR, one entry per CDR3 protein. The sample has some 180,000 distinct CDR3 sequences; around 90% are singletons. The data were obtained in a study of CD8 T cells in Susac syndrome.

Material: CD4+ T cells from PBMCs. The clonotype originates from a human donor with Susac syndrome. V gene TRBV27 combines with J gene TRBJ2-1; 14 nucleotides line up with TRBD2. CDR3 bases: TGTGCCAGCGGAAGTTACGGGACTAGCGGGGGTTATGAGCAGTTCTTC. Amino acids: CASGSYGTSGGYEQFF.